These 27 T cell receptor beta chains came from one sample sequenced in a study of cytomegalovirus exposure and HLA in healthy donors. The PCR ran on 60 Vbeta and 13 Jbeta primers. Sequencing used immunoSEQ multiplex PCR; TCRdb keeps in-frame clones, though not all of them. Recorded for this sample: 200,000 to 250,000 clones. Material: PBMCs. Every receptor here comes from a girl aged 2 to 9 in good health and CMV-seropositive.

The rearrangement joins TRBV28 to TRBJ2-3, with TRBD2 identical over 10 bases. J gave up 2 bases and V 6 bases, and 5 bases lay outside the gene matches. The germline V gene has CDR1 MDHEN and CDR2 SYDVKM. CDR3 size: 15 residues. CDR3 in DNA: TGTGCCAGCAGCCCCAGCGGGAGGGCCACAGATACGCAGTATTTT. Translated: CASSPSGRATDTQYF.

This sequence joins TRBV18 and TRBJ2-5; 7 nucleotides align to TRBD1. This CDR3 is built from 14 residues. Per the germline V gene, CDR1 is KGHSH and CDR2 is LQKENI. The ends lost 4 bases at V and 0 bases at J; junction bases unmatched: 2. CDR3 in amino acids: CASSRDRDQETQYF. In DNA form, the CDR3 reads TGTGCCAGCTCACGTGACAGGGACCAAGAGACCCAGTACTTC.

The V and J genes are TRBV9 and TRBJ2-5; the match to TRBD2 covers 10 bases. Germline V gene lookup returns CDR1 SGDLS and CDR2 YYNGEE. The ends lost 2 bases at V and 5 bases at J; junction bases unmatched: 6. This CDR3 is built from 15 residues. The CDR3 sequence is CASSVVGLAWETQYF. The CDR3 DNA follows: TGTGCCAGCAGCGTTGTGGGACTAGCGTGGGAGACCCAGTACTTC.

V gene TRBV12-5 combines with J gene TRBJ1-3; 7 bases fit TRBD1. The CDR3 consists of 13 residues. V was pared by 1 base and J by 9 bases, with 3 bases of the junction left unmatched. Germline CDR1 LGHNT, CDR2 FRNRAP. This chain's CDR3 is CASGLETGSTIYF. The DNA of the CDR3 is TGTGCTAGTGGTTTGGAGACAGGGTCCACCATATATTTT.

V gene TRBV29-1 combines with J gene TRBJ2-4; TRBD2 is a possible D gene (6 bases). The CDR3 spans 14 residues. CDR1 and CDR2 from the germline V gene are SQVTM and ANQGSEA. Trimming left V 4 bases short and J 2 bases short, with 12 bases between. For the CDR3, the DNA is TGCAGCGTTGCATTGGAGGGGTCCAAAAACATTCAGTACTTC. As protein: CSVALEGSKNIQYF.

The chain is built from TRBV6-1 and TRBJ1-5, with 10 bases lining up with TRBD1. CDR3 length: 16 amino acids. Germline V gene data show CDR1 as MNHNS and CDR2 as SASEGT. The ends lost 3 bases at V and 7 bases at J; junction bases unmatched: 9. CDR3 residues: CASSDGTGAPGQPQHF. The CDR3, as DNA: TGTGCCAGCAGTGACGGGACAGGGGCTCCGGGGCAGCCCCAGCATTTT.

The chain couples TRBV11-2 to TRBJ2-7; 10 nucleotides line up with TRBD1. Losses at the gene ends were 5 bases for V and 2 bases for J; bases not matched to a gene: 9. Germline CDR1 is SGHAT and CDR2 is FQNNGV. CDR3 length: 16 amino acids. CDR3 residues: CASSPEGGTGAYEQYF. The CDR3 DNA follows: TGTGCCAGCAGCCCAGAAGGGGGGACAGGGGCCTACGAGCAGTACTTC.

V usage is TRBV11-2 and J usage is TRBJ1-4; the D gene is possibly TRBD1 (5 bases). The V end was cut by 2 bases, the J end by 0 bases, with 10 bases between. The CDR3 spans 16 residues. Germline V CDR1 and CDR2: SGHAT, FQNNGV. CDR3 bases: TGTGCCAGCAGCTTAATGGGGCAGGCAACTAATGAAAAACTGTTTTTT. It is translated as CASSLMGQATNEKLFF.

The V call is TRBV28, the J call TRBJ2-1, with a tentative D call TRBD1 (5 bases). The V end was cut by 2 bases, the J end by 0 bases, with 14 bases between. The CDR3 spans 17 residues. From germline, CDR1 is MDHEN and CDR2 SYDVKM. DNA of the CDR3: TGTGCCAGCAGTTTAAGGCAGGGCCGTTTCTCCTACAATGAGCAGTTCTTC. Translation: CASSLRQGRFSYNEQFF.

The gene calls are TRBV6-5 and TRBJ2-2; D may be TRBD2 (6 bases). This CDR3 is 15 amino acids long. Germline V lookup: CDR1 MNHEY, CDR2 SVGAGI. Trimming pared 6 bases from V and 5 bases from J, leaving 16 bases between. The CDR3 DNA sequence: TGTGCCAGCAGGAGGGCAGCGGGTTTGACCGGGGAGCTGTTTTTT. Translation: CASRRAAGLTGELFF.

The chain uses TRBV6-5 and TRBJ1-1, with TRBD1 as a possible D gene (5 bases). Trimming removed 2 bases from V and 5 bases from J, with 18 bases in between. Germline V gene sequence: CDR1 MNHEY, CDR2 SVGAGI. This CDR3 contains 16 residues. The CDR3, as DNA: TGTGCCAGCAGTTACGGCGGGGGACGGGGTGGGACTGAAGCTTTCTTT. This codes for CASSYGGGRGGTEAFF.

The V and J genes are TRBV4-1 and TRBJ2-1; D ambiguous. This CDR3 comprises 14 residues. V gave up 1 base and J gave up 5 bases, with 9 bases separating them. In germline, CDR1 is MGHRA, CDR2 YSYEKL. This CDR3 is CASSQGPLNNEQFF. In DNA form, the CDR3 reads TGCGCCAGCAGCCAAGGGCCTTTGAACAATGAGCAGTTCTTC.

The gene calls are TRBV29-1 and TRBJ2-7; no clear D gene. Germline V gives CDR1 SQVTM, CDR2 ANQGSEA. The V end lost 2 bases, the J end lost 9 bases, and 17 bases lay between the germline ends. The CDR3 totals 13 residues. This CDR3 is CSVERESGISQYF. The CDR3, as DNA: TGCAGCGTTGAACGCGAGTCAGGTATTTCGCAGTACTTC.

CDR3 sequence reads: CASKIGLAGSTDTQYF. CDR3 DNA: TGCGCCAGCAAAATCGGACTAGCGGGATCCACAGATACGCAGTATTTT. The chain uses TRBV5-1 and TRBJ2-3; 12 bases align to TRBD2. The junction had 7 bases not matched to a gene; V was cut back by 6 bases and J by 2 bases. CDR1 and CDR2 (germline): SGHRS, YFSETQ. CDR3 length: 16 amino acids.

The CDR3 nucleotides are TGTGCCAGCTCACCTTACGGCGGGTCTAGCACAGATACGCAGTATTTT. It specifies CASSPYGGSSTDTQYF. This chain links TRBV18 with TRBJ2-3; D is perhaps TRBD2 (5 bases). The CDR3 is 16 residues long. The germline V and J ends were trimmed by 3 bases and 0 bases, with 13 bases remaining between them. Germline values: CDR1 KGHSH, CDR2 LQKENI.

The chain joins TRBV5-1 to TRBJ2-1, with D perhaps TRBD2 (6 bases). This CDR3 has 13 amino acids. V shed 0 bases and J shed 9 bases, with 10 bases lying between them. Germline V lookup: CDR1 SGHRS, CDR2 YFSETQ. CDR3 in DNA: TGCGCCAGCAGCTTGGGACTAGGGAGTGAGCAGTTCTTC. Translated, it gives CASSLGLGSEQFF.

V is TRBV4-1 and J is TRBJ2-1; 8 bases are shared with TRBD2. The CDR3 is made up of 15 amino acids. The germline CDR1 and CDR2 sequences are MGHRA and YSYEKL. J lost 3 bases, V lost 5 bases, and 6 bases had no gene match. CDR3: CASSSTSGDYNEQFF. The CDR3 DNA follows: TGCGCCAGCAGCTCCACTAGCGGAGACTACAATGAGCAGTTCTTC.

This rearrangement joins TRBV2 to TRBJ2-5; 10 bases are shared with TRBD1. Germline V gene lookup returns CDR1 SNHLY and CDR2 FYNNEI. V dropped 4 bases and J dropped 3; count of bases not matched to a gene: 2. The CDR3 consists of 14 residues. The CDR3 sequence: CASSAGTGEETQYF. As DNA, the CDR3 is TGTGCCAGCAGTGCCGGGACAGGGGAAGAGACCCAGTACTTC.

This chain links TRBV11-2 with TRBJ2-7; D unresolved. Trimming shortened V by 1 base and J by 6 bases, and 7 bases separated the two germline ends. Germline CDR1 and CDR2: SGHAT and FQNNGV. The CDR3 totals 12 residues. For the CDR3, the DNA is TGTGCCAGCAGCTTAGGGCGGTTCGAGCAGTACTTC. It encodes CASSLGRFEQYF. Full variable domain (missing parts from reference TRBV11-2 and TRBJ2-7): EAGVAQSPRYKIIEKRQSVAFWCNPISGHATLYWYQQILGQGPKLLIQFQNNGVVDDSQLPKDRFSAERLKGVDSTLKIQPAKLEDSAVYLCASSLGRFEQYFGPGTRLTVT.

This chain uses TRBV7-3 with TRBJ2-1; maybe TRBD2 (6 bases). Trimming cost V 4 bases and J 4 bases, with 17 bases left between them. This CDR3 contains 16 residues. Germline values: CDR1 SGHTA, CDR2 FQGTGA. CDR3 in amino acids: CASSSSGQPRYNEQFF. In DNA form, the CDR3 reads TGTGCCAGCAGCTCGAGCGGGCAGCCACGGTACAATGAGCAGTTCTTC. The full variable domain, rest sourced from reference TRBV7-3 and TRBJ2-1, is GAGVSQTPSNKVTEKGKYVELRCDPISGHTALYWYRQSLGQGPEFLIYFQGTGAADDSGLPNDRFFAVRPEGSVSTLKIQRTERGDSAVYLCASSSSGQPRYNEQFFGPGTRLTVL.

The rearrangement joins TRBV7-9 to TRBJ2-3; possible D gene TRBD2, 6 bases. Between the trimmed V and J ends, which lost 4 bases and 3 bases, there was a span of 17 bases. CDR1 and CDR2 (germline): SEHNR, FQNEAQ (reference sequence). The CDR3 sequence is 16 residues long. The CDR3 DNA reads TGTGCCAGCAGCTCAGAGCGGGTGGGGTTGACAGATACGCAGTATTTT. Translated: CASSSERVGLTDTQYF.

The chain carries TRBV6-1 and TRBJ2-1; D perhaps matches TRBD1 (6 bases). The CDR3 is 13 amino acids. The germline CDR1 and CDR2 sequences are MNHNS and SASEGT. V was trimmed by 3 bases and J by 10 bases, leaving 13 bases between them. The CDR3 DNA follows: TGTGCCAGCAGTGAGCAGGGGATTGACGAGCAGTTCTTC. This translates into CASSEQGIDEQFF.

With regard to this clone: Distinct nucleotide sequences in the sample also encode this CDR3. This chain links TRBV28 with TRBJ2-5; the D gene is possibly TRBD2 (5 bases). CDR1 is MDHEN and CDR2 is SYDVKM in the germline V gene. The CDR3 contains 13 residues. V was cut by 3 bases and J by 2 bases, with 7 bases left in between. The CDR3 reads CASSFPGQETQYF. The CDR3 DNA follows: TGTGCCAGCAGTTTCCCGGGACAAGAGACCCAGTACTTC.

CDR3 protein: CASSLGTGQETQYF. DNA of the CDR3: TGTGCCAGCAGCTTGGGGACAGGGCAAGAGACCCAGTACTTC. This chain joins TRBV5-4 and TRBJ2-5; TRBD1 matches 8 bases. Germline V CDR1 and CDR2: SGHNT, YYREEE (reference sequence). V lost 0 bases to trimming and J lost 2 bases; unmatched junction nucleotides: 0. The CDR3 is 14 residues long.

The CDR3 loop reads CSVESMDSSGNTIYF. The CDR3 coding sequence is TGCAGCGTTGAGTCTATGGACAGCTCTGGAAACACCATATATTTT. The rearrangement uses TRBV29-1 and TRBJ1-3, with TRBD1 as a possible D gene (6 bases). Germline V gives CDR1 SQVTM, CDR2 ANQGSEA. V was cut by 3 bases and J by 0 bases, with 12 bases left in between. The CDR3 is 15 amino acids. The whole variable domain, remainder taken from reference TRBV29-1 and TRBJ1-3, is SAVISQKPSRDICQRGTSLTIQCQVDSQVTMMFWYRQQPGQSLTLIATANQGSEATYESGFVIDKFPISRPNLTFSTLTVSNMSPEDSSIYLCSVESMDSSGNTIYFGEGSWLTVV.

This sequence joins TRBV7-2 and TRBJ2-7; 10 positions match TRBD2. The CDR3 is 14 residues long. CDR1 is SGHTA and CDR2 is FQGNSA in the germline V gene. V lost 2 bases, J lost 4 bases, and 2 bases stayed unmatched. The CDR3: CASSLQREGYEQYF. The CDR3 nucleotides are TGTGCCAGCAGCTTACAGCGGGAGGGATACGAGCAGTACTTC.

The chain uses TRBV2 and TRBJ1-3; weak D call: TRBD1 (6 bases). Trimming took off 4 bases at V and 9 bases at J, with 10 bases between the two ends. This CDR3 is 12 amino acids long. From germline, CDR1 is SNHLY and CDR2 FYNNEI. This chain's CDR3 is CASSVGASTIYF. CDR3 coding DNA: TGTGCCAGCAGTGTGGGGGCGAGCACCATATATTTT. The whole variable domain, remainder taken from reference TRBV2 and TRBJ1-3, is EPEVTQTPSHQVTQMGQEVILRCVPISNHLYFYWYRQILGQKVEFLVSFYNNEISEKSEIFDDQFSVERPDGSNFTLKIRSTKLEDSAMYFCASSVGASTIYFGEGSWLTVV.